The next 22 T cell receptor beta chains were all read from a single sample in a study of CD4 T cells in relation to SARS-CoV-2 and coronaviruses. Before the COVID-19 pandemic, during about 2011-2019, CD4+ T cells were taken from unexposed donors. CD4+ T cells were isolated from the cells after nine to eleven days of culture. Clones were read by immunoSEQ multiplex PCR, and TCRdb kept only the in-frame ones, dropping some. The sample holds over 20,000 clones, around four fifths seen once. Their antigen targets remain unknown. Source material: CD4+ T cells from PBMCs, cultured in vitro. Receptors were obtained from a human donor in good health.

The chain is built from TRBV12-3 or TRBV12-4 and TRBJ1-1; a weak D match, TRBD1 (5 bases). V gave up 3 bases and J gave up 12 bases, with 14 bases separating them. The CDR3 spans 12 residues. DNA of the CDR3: TGTGCCAGCAGTTTTGGCCCCAGGGTCCCTTTCTTT. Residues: CASSFGPRVPFF.

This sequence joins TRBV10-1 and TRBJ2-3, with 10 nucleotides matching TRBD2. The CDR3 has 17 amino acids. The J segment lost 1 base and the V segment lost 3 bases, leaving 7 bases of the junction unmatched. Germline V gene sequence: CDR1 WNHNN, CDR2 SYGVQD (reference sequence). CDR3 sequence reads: CASSDLAGVEGTDTQYF. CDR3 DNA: TGCGCCAGCAGTGATCTAGCGGGAGTAGAGGGCACAGATACGCAGTATTTT.

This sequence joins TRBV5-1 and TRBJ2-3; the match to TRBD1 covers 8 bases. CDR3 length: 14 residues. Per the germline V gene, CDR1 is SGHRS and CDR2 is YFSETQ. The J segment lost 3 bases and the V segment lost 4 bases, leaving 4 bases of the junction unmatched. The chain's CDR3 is CASSHGTGTDTQYF. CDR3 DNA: TGCGCCAGCAGCCACGGGACAGGAACAGATACGCAGTATTTT.

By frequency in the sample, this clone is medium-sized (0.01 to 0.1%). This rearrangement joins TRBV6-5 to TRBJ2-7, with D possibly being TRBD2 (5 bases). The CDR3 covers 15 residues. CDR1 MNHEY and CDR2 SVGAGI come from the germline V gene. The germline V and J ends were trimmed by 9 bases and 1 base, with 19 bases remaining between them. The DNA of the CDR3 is TGTGCCAGTAGGGCGGCGTCTAGCTGGTCCTACGAGCAGTACTTC. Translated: CASRAASSWSYEQYF.

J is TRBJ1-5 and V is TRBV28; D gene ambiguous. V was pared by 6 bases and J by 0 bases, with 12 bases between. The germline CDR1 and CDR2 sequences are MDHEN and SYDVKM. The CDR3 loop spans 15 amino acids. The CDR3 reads CASSLPPGSNQPQHF. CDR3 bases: TGTGCCAGCAGCTTGCCCCCGGGTAGCAATCAGCCCCAGCATTTT.

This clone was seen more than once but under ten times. This CDR3 reads CASSLQADSNQPQHF. The CDR3 coding sequence is TGTGCCAGCAGCTTGCAGGCGGATAGCAATCAGCCCCAGCATTTT. The chain links TRBV7-6 to TRBJ1-5; D gene uncertain. V dropped 3 bases and J dropped 0 bases, with 9 bases sitting between them. The CDR3 spans 15 residues. Germline-derived CDR1 and CDR2 are SGHVS and FNYEAQ.

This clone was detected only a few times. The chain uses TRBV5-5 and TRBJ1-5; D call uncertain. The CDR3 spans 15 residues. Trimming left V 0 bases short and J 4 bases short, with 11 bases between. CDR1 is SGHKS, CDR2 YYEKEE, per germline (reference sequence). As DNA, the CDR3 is TGTGCCAGCAGCTTGGCTCCAGGAGTAAATCAGCCCCAGCATTTT. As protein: CASSLAPGVNQPQHF.

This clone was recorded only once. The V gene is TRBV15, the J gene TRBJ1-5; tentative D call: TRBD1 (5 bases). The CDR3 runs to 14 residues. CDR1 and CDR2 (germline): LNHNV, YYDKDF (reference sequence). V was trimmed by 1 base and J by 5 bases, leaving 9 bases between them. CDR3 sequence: CATSRGGGDQPQHF. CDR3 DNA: TGTGCCACCAGCAGAGGGGGAGGGGATCAGCCCCAGCATTTT.

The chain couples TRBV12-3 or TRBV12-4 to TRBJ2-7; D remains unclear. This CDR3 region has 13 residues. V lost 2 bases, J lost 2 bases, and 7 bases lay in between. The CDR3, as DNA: TGTGCCAGCAGTTTATCGGTCGCCTACGAGCAGTACTTC. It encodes CASSLSVAYEQYF.

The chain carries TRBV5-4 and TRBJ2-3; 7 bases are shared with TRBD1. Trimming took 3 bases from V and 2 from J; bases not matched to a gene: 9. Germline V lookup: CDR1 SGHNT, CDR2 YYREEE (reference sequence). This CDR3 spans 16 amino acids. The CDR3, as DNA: TGTGCCAGCAGCTCTCCTCCGACAGGGTCCACAGATACGCAGTATTTT. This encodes CASSSPPTGSTDTQYF.

This CDR3 is CASSLDPRGYGYTF. In DNA, the CDR3 is TGTGCCAGCAGCTTAGATCCCCGCGGCTATGGCTACACCTTC. V gene TRBV7-8 combines with J gene TRBJ1-2; no definite D call. This CDR3 region has 14 residues. Germline V gene lookup returns CDR1 SGHVS and CDR2 FQNEAQ. Trimming removed 1 base at V and 4 bases at J, with 10 bases between.

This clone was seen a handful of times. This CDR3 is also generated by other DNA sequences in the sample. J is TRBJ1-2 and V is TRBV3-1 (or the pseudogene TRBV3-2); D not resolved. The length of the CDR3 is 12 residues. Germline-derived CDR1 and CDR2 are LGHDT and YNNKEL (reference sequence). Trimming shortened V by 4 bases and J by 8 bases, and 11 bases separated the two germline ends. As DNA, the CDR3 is TGTGCCAGCAGCCCTCCAACGGGAGGCTACACCTTC. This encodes CASSPPTGGYTF.

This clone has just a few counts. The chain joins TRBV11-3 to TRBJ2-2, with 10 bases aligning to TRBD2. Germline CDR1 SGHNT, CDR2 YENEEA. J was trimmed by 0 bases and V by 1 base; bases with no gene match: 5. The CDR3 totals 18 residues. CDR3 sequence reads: CASSLGPGLAPNTGELFF. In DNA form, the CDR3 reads TGTGCCAGCAGCTTAGGACCGGGACTAGCGCCGAACACCGGGGAGCTGTTTTTT.

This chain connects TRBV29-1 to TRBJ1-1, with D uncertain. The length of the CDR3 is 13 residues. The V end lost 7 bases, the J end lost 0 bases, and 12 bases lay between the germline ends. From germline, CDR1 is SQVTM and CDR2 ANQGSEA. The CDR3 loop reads CSEREDMNTEAFF. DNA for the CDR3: TGCAGCGAGAGGGAGGATATGAACACTGAAGCTTTCTTT.

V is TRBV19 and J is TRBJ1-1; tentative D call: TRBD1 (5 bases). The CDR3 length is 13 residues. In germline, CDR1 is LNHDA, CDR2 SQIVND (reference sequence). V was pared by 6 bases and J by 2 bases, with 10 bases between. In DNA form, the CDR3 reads TGTGCCAGTAGCGCTCAGGGTAACACTGAAGCTTTCTTT. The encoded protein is CASSAQGNTEAFF.

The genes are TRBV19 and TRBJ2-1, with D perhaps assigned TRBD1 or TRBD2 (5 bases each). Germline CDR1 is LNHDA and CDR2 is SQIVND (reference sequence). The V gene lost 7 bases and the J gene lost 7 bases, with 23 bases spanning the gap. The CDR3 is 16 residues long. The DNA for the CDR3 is TGTGCCAGTACCTGGTCCGGATTGGGGGATTCGAATGAGCAGTTCTTC. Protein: CASTWSGLGDSNEQFF.

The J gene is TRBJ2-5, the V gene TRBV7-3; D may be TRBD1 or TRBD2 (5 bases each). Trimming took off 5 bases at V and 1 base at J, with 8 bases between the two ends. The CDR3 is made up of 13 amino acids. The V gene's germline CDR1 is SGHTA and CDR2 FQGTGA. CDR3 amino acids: CASSPGPQETQYF. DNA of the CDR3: TGTGCCAGCAGCCCGGGGCCCCAAGAGACCCAGTACTTC.

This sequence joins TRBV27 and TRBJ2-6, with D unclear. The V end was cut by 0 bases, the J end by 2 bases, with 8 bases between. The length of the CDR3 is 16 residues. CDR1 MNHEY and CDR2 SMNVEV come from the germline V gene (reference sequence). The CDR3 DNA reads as TGTGCCAGCAGTTTATCCCTTGTGCCTGGGGCCAACGTCCTGACTTTC. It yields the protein CASSLSLVPGANVLTF.

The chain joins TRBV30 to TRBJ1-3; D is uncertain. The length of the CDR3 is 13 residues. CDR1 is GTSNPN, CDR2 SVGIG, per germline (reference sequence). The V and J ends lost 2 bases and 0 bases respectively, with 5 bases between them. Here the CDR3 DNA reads TGTGCCTGGAGTCGGAACTCTGGAAACACCATATATTTT. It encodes CAWSRNSGNTIYF.

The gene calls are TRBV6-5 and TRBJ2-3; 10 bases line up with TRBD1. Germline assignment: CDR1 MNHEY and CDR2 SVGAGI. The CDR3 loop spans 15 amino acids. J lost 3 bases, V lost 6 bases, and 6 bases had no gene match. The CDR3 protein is CASRTGTGATDTQYF. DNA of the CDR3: TGTGCCAGCAGAACCGGGACAGGGGCGACAGATACGCAGTATTTT.

The CDR3 DNA is TGCGCCAGCAGCTTTGTGTTTGGGACAGGGGGGTTCGAGACCCAGTACTTC. Translated: CASSFVFGTGGFETQYF. The chain carries TRBV5-1 and TRBJ2-5; 11 bases are a match to TRBD1. CDR3 length: 17 amino acids. The J segment lost 5 bases and the V segment lost 2 bases, leaving 11 bases of the junction unmatched. Looked up from germline, CDR1 is SGHRS and CDR2 is YFSETQ.

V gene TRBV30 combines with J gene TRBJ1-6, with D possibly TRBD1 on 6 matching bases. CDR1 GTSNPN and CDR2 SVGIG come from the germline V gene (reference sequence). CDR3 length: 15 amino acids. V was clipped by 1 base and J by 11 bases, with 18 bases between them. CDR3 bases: TGTGCCTGGAGTGCCGGGACAACGGGCCAAACACCCCTCCACTTT. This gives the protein CAWSAGTTGQTPLHF.